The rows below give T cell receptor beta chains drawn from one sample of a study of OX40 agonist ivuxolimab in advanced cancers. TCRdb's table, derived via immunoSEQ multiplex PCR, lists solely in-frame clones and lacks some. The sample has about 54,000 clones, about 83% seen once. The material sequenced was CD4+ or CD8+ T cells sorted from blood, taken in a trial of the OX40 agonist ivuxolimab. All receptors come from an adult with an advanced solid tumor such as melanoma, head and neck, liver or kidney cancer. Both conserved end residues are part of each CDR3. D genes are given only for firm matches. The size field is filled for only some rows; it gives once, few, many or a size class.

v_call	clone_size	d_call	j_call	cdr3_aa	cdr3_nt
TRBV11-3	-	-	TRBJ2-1	CASSPGVTKGQFF	TGTGCCAGCAGCCCGGGAGTTACCAAAGGGCAGTTCTTC
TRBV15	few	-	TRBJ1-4	CATSPRINEKLFF	TGTGCCACCAGCCCTAGAATTAATGAAAAACTGTTTTTT
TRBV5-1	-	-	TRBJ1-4	CASSLSGSEKLFF	TGCGCCAGCAGCTTGTCAGGGAGTGAAAAACTGTTTTTT
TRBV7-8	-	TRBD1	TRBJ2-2	CASSSKGQANTGELFF	TGTGCCAGCAGCTCAAAGGGACAGGCGAACACCGGGGAGCTGTTTTTT
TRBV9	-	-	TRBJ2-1	CASSVLLANEQFF	TGTGCCAGCAGCGTACTCCTAGCCAATGAGCAGTTCTTC
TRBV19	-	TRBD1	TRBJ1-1	CASSPGQGNTEAFF	TGTGCCAGTAGTCCAGGACAGGGGAACACTGAAGCTTTCTTT
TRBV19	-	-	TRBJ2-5	CAPRLVRGTQYF	TGTGCCCCCCGGTTGGTCCGGGGGACCCAGTACTTC
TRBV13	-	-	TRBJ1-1	CASSLGGITEAFF	TGTGCCAGCAGCTTAGGGGGCATCACTGAAGCTTTCTTT
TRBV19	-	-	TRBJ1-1	CASSWTVGLGRIDTEAFF	TGTGCCAGTAGTTGGACAGTGGGCCTCGGACGAATCGATACTGAAGCTTTCTTT
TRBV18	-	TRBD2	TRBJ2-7	CASSPTGTTDSYEQYF	TGTGCCAGCTCACCTACCGGGACTACCGACTCCTACGAGCAGTACTTC
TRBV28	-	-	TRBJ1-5	CASSLYGNQPQHF	TGTGCCAGCAGTTTATACGGCAATCAGCCCCAGCATTTT
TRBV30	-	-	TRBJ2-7	CALGRGRGPSAEQYF	TGTGCCTTGGGGCGGGGGCGCGGGCCCTCCGCCGAGCAGTACTTC
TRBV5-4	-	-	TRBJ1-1	CASSKNTEAFF	TGTGCCAGCAGCAAGAACACTGAAGCTTTCTTT
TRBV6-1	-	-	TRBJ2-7	CASREGAEFSYEQYF	TGTGCCAGCAGGGAGGGGGCAGAGTTTTCCTACGAGCAGTACTTC